The sequence of this TCR beta chain was determined in a study of OX40 agonist ivuxolimab in advanced cancers. Study details: Each patient was given ivuxolimab into a vein every 2 weeks, at 0.01 to 10 mg/kg.

On this clone: The target antigen is unknown.

Autoimmune disease history or systemic immunosuppression excluded patients. Study-level findings and limits: By week 6 at 0.1 to 3.0 mg/kg, blood CD4+ and CD8+ T cells had expanded clonally.

Produced via immunoSEQ multiplex PCR; TCRdb's table is partial and in-frame only. The table has 77,000 or so clones, approximately 92% seen once; the top ten hold around 0.3%. The V and J ends lost 2 bases and 1 base, in that order; junction bases with no gene match: 3. CDR1 and CDR2 (germline): SGHTA, FQGNSA. This CDR3 has 16 amino acids. The clonotype originates from an adult with an advanced solid tumor such as melanoma, head and neck, liver or kidney cancer. The source material was CD4+ or CD8+ T cells sorted from blood, sampled in a trial of the OX40 agonist ivuxolimab. This chain links TRBV7-2 with TRBJ1-5; 9 nucleotides line up with TRBD1. In DNA, the CDR3 is TGTGCCAGCAGCTTATATGGGACAGGGAGCAATCAGCCCCAGCATTTT. Translation: CASSLYGTGSNQPQHF.